This T cell receptor (beta chain) was identified during a study of vaccination and CD4 T cells after COVID-19. Study background: Sampling post-COVID took place a median around 99 days after diagnosis (range 35 to 161). Either a CEFX pool, an HIV-1 Nef pool, or no peptide was added to control cultures.

A note on this clonotype: The antigen remains undetermined.

Treatment specified: approximately 11-day PBMC culture with coronavirus spike peptide pools or control peptides (ViraFEST assay). ViraFEST enlarged antigen-specific T cell populations with peptide pools and afterwards sequenced TCRs. The CDR3 is 16 amino acids. Germline-derived CDR1 and CDR2 are DFQATT and SNEGSKA (reference sequence). At the Johns Hopkins FTIC core, DNA taken from cultured CD4+ T cells was sequenced by way of the Oncomine TCR Beta short-read assay. Genomic DNA was extracted from cultured CD4+ T cells. TCRdb reprocessed the PCR reads with MiXCR, giving one entry per CDR3 protein. The profile shows about 11,000 distinct CDR3 sequences, under 70% of them singletons.

The sequenced sample was CD4+ T cells from blood, cultured in vitro. The rearrangement joins TRBV20-1 to TRBJ2-3; 8 bases agree with TRBD2. This receptor was taken from a human donor who had recovered from COVID-19. The CDR3: CSSTPDTGGSPDTQYF. The CDR3 DNA reads as TGCAGCTCAACCCCAGATACGGGAGGGTCCCCAGATACGCAGTATTTT.